The TCR beta chain under discussion was sequenced for a study of blood T cells in healthy people across ages. General study results and limits: Naive T cell percentage showed a strong correlation with the diversity of TCR beta.

CDR1 is SQVTM and CDR2 is ANQGSEA in the germline V gene. The CDR3 runs to 11 residues. With 8 bases removed from V and 4 bases from J, the gap between germline ends came to 12 bases. This clonotype was counted a few times. The antigen is unknown. A J-beta primer mix and a sample-barcoded 5' primer were used in a second PCR of about 6 to 12 cycles. Carrying 12 random nucleotides, a template-switch adaptor labeled each individual cDNA molecule. TCRdb itself ran the 5' RACE reads through MiXCR, one entry per CDR3 protein. The data contain over 1,500,000 distinct CDR3 sequences, around 42% of them singletons. Researchers isolated at least 6 million PBMCs per sample. The total RNA that was extracted per sample amounted to at least 5 micrograms.

The sequencing sample was made of blood. The receptor comes from a human donor in good health. The gene calls are TRBV29-1 and TRBJ2-7; the D gene is possibly TRBD1 (5 bases). The chain's CDR3 is CSTFSGYEQYF. The CDR3 DNA follows: TGCAGCACCTTCTCAGGGTACGAGCAGTACTTC.